This T cell receptor beta chain comes out of a study of identical twins. There are many counts of this clonotype. Its antigen is unknown. Overall study findings and caveats: Instead of following the same donors, the conclusions were based on cross-sectional statistical analysis. Abundant beta clonotypes from cord blood bore fewer insertions; memory repertoires lacked this pattern.

The junction had 13 bases not matched to a gene; V was cut back by 5 bases and J by 6 bases. Germline V gene lookup returns CDR1 SQVTM and CDR2 ANQGSEA. The CDR3 length is 17 residues. A template switching step contributed a universal primer site, while unique molecular identifiers were present in the cDNA. TCRdb analysed the 5' RACE reads with MiXCR anew, one entry per CDR3 protein. In the table there are more than 650,000 distinct CDR3 sequences, roughly 6% of which are singletons. The sequenced sample consisted of naive T cells sorted from blood. The genes are TRBV29-1 and TRBJ2-2; 12 bases align to TRBD1. The receptor was isolated from a man aged 18-30 years in good health. CDR3 DNA sequence: TGCAGCGTTCCAAAAACCGGGACAGGGGGCGTCGCCGGGGAGCTGTTTTTT. Translation: CSVPKTGTGGVAGELFF.